This T cell receptor beta chain originates from a study of T cells in Graves' hyperthyroidism and ophthalmopathy (dated by TCRdb to about 2019). Notes on the research overall: Peripheral blood samples were taken at initial diagnosis, before any treatment was given. Prospective prediction of ophthalmopathy was tested in an independent validation cohort of fewer than 20 hyperthyroidism patients and 17 patients who later progressed to ophthalmopathy. Once sampling was done, hyperthyroidism patients were given methimazole at a starting dose of 30 mg daily, whereas ophthalmopathy patients were given high-dose intravenous methylprednisolone. The roughly 94 discovery patients were randomly divided into training and test sets at a 7:3 ratio. To identify TCR V-J signatures that set the groups apart, the researchers used a discovery cohort of 100 patients, made up of 40 to 45 with Graves' ophthalmopathy and 55 to 65 with stable Graves' hyperthyroidism. The paper reports TCR Vbeta CDR3 sequencing of approximately 130 peripheral blood samples: approximately 41 ophthalmopathy, fewer than 85 hyperthyroidism and approximately 17 progressor patients. In over five Graves' hyperthyroidism patients, the study also compared T-cell repertoires from thyroid tissue with T-cell repertoires from blood.

Per the germline V gene, LGHNA is the CDR1 and YNFKEQ is the CDR2. Including the terminal cysteine and phenylalanine, the CDR3 comprises 15 residues. The CDR3 DNA has 45 bases and is translated from base 1. Germline trimming amounts to 4 bases on V and 10 bases on J, with 11 as the count of junction bases outside the gene matches. This clonotype was recorded a few times. Its cognate antigen has yet to be identified. Qualities for individual bases were not recorded, and no much larger clone is one base off. Graves' hyperthyroidism was defined as stable when no progression to ophthalmopathy occurred over 18 months of follow-up. The hyperthyroidism patients were between 18 and 65 years old and newly diagnosed, with a disease duration of less than 2 months. Any patient with an uncontrolled infection, another autoimmune disease, pregnancy or lactation was excluded. Clinical symptoms, serum thyroxine and TRAb, thyroid ultrasound, and orbital computed tomography formed the basis for the diagnoses. PBMCs were isolated from about 9 ml of fresh peripheral blood by Ficoll-Paque density gradient centrifugation. Trizol reagent was used to extract total RNA, and RNA quality was then checked on an Agilent 2100 Bioanalyzer.

Broader findings and caveats from the paper: In validation, the model predicted progression to ophthalmopathy with 55% to 71% sensitivity and about 72% specificity, a median of about 6.7 months before onset. Most expanded thyroid clonotypes (frequency above 0.001) were also found in blood, which suggests that blood repertoires may mirror thyroid immune responses. Sample size was not statistically predetermined, and blinding of investigators to group allocation was not performed. Ophthalmopathy was separated from stable hyperthyroidism by a 13 V-J signature model, with just over 85% sensitivity and about 81% specificity obtained in cross-validation and 80%/75% obtained in testing.

The TCR beta CDR3 regions were amplified from RNA transcripts. The first round of RT-PCR for the TCR CDR3 was performed with the HTBI primer set and the Qiagen OneStep RT-PCR kit. Libraries were constructed in a second round of multiplex PCR, after which size selection and purification were performed. Paired-end sequencing of the libraries was performed with 100 bp reads on an Illumina HiSeq2000. For the original study's pipeline: SOAPnuke was used to process the raw data, with reads discarded if the reads contained adapters or uncalled bases, had a mean Phred below 15, or lacked an exact constant-primer or identifier match. High-quality paired reads were merged with COPE v1.2.5, and unique nucleotide sequences were defined as clonotypes. MiTCR v1.1 was used to align clonotypes to the IMGT TRBV, TRBD and TRBJ reference segments. The analysis included only V-J combinations with a frequency above 0.0001, which together covered about 99% of the repertoires. The TCS score was defined as F50 (clonal expansion) divided by E x V (chaos), with BLOSUM62-based TCRdist calculated between CDR3 peptides within each V-J. Welch's t-statistics and random forest reduced roughly 500 V-J features to around 14, which were used in a naive Bayes classifier (R e1071). The similarity between thyroid and blood repertoires was quantified using the Morisita-Horn index. TCRdb reran the public reads through fastp at Q25 and MiXCR, keeping productive beta chains. Under each unique CDR3 protein, matching rows form one entry showing the most common genes and DNA. For this entry, the V and J calls and clone size follow TCRdb and not the study's own pipeline. This sample holds approximately 870,000 distinct CDR3 sequences; about 38% were observed only once. In total, the top ten clones hold 8.9% of the sample.

The V and J segments used are TRBV4-2 and TRBJ1-4; 8 of the junction bases match TRBD1. Sequencing input: blood. The source is a man aged 18 to 29 with Graves' hyperthyroidism. For the CDR3, the sequence is CASSRTGQGEGKLFF. The DNA is as follows: TGTGCCAGCAGCCGGACCGGACAGGGAGAGGGAAAACTGTTTTTT.